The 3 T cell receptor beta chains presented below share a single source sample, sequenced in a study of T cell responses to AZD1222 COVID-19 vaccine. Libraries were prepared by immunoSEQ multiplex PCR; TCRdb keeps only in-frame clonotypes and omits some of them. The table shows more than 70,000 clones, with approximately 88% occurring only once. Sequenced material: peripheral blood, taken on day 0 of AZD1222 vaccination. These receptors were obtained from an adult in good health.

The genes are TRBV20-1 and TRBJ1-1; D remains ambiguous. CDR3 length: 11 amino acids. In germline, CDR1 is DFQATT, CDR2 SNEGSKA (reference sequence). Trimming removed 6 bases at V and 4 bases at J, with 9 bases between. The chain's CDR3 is CSALSSTEAFF. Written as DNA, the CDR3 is TGCAGTGCCCTCAGTAGCACTGAAGCTTTCTTT.

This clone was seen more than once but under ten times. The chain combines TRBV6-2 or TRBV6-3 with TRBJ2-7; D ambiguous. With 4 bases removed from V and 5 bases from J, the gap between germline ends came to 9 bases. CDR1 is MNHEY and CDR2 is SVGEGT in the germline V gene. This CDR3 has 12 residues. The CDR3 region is CASSSEINEQYF. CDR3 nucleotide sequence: TGTGCCAGCAGTTCGGAGATAAACGAGCAGTACTTC.

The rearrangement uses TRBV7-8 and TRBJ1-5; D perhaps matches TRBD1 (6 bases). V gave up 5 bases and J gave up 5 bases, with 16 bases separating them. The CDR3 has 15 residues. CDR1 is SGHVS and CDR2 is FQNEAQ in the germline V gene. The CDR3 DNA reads TGTGCCAGCAGCATCTTTGGGGGGGCAGATCAGCCCCAGCATTTT. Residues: CASSIFGGADQPQHF.